Listed below are T cell receptor beta chains from one sample, sequenced in a study of post-analysis software for immune sequencing data. TCRdb reprocessed the PCR reads with MiXCR, giving one entry per CDR3 protein. Among 350,000 to 450,000 distinct CDR3 sequences listed, less than 40% were seen once. What was sequenced was blood. These receptors all come from a girl aged 10 to 17 with multiple sclerosis. Each CDR3 is given with its conserved first and last residue. D genes are given only for firm matches.

j_call: TRBJ2-7
d_call: TRBD1
v_call: TRBV6-1
cdr3_aa: CASSFGTGDYEQYF

j_call: TRBJ2-5
d_call: NA
v_call: TRBV12-3/TRBV12-4
cdr3_aa: CASGTGGWRETQYF

j_call: TRBJ1-2
d_call: NA
v_call: TRBV11-2
cdr3_aa: CASSPQGVLYGYTF

j_call: TRBJ2-7
d_call: TRBD1
v_call: TRBV18
cdr3_aa: CASSSGTGASYEQYF

j_call: TRBJ2-7
d_call: TRBD2
v_call: TRBV4-1
cdr3_aa: CASSQPSGGQPYEQYF

j_call: TRBJ1-1
d_call: TRBD1
v_call: TRBV7-2
cdr3_aa: CASSPDRGSTEAFF

j_call: TRBJ2-3
d_call: TRBD2
v_call: TRBV20-1
cdr3_aa: CSATRGSGGAIDTQYF

j_call: TRBJ2-2
d_call: NA
v_call: TRBV7-9
cdr3_aa: CASRDPREKTGELFF

j_call: TRBJ2-3
d_call: TRBD1
v_call: TRBV4-2
cdr3_aa: CASRGHRTGGADTQYF

j_call: TRBJ1-1
d_call: NA
v_call: TRBV28
cdr3_aa: CASSTGRGLNTEAFF

j_call: TRBJ1-1
d_call: NA
v_call: TRBV27
cdr3_aa: CARSSLTGEVTEAFF

j_call: TRBJ2-3
d_call: TRBD2
v_call: TRBV3-1
cdr3_aa: CASSQEVGLAGDLTQYF

j_call: TRBJ2-3
d_call: NA
v_call: TRBV9
cdr3_aa: CASSVTGRTTDTQYF

j_call: TRBJ2-7
d_call: NA
v_call: TRBV2
cdr3_aa: CASSGSPMQVEQYF

j_call: TRBJ2-3
d_call: NA
v_call: TRBV12-3/TRBV12-4
cdr3_aa: CASSPQRFDTQYF

j_call: TRBJ1-2
d_call: NA
v_call: TRBV5-4
cdr3_aa: CASSLALGERGYTF

j_call: TRBJ2-7
d_call: NA
v_call: TRBV13
cdr3_aa: CASSLGQGPYEQYF

j_call: TRBJ1-5
d_call: NA
v_call: TRBV10-3
cdr3_aa: CAISDPDKGYNQPQHF

j_call: TRBJ2-2
d_call: NA
v_call: TRBV29-1
cdr3_aa: CSVEDRKGTRELFF

j_call: TRBJ2-5
d_call: TRBD1
v_call: TRBV5-1
cdr3_aa: CASSLALDREETQYF

j_call: TRBJ2-4
d_call: NA
v_call: TRBV4-1
cdr3_aa: CANSRIGVAKNIQYF

j_call: TRBJ2-3
d_call: TRBD2
v_call: TRBV7-8
cdr3_aa: CASSKPGGGPTDTQYF

j_call: TRBJ2-7
d_call: NA
v_call: TRBV18
cdr3_aa: CASSYDRNPSYEQYF

j_call: TRBJ2-3
d_call: TRBD2
v_call: TRBV27
cdr3_aa: CASRVLSGGADTQYF

j_call: TRBJ1-2
d_call: TRBD1
v_call: TRBV7-2
cdr3_aa: CASSETGDSYGYTF

j_call: TRBJ1-2
d_call: NA
v_call: TRBV5-1
cdr3_aa: CASSDDRFVNYGYTF

j_call: TRBJ2-2
d_call: NA
v_call: TRBV4-2
cdr3_aa: CASSHAQTGNTGELFF

j_call: TRBJ2-2
d_call: NA
v_call: TRBV4-2
cdr3_aa: CASSQSQANTGELFF

j_call: TRBJ1-5
d_call: NA
v_call: TRBV9
cdr3_aa: CASSGPPASNQPQHF

j_call: TRBJ2-5
d_call: NA
v_call: TRBV5-1
cdr3_aa: CASSLKGQETQYF

j_call: TRBJ2-3
d_call: TRBD1
v_call: TRBV24-1
cdr3_aa: CATQETDRATDTQYF

j_call: TRBJ2-4
d_call: NA
v_call: TRBV6-2/TRBV6-3
cdr3_aa: CASSYGGSAKNIQYF

j_call: TRBJ2-1
d_call: TRBD2
v_call: TRBV5-1
cdr3_aa: CASSLNSGGYNEQFF

j_call: TRBJ2-5
d_call: TRBD2
v_call: TRBV7-2
cdr3_aa: CASSLGGTRETQYF

j_call: TRBJ2-2
d_call: NA
v_call: TRBV7-3
cdr3_aa: CASGAGNTGELFF

j_call: NA
d_call: NA
v_call: TRBV27
cdr3_aa: CASSFLGNEQYF

j_call: TRBJ2-1
d_call: TRBD2
v_call: TRBV4-3
cdr3_aa: CASSQDIAGGPPNSYNEQFF

j_call: TRBJ2-1
d_call: NA
v_call: TRBV5-1
cdr3_aa: CASSLSLQSYNEQFF

j_call: TRBJ1-2
d_call: TRBD1
v_call: TRBV24-1
cdr3_aa: CATSGAPGDRGHGYTF

j_call: TRBJ1-1
d_call: NA
v_call: TRBV6-2/TRBV6-3
cdr3_aa: CASSHPGSPNTEAFF

j_call: TRBJ2-4
d_call: NA
v_call: TRBV20-1
cdr3_aa: CSARDPGPAKNIQYF

j_call: TRBJ2-7
d_call: NA
v_call: TRBV27
cdr3_aa: CASRTASYEQYF

j_call: TRBJ1-5
d_call: NA
v_call: TRBV10-3
cdr3_aa: CAISQGLGTNQPQHF

j_call: TRBJ1-5
d_call: NA
v_call: TRBV19
cdr3_aa: CASTVGARPNQPQHF

j_call: TRBJ1-2
d_call: NA
v_call: TRBV6-1
cdr3_aa: CASSEPPVYGYTF

j_call: TRBJ1-1
d_call: NA
v_call: TRBV20-1
cdr3_aa: CSAGNTEAFF

j_call: TRBJ1-1
d_call: TRBD1
v_call: TRBV7-6
cdr3_aa: CASSPVPGQGAEAFF

j_call: TRBJ2-1
d_call: NA
v_call: TRBV5-1
cdr3_aa: CASSPPPSPNNEQFF